These 9 T cell receptor beta chains were sequenced from one sample in a study of shared clonotypes between healthy human individuals. The method was immunoSEQ multiplex PCR; TCRdb's version includes in-frame clones alone and lacks a portion of them. The repertoire holds about 1,500,000 clones, with approximately 96% as singletons. Sequencing input: naive CD4+ T cells sorted from blood. Stated subset: CD45RA+ positively selected. The source is a man aged 25 to 40 in good health.

The chain carries TRBV7-3 and TRBJ2-2; the D is unclear. The CDR3 sequence is 13 residues long. Germline CDR1 and CDR2: SGHTA and FQGTGA. Trimming left V 5 bases short and J 7 bases short, with 11 bases between. The CDR3 loop is CASSGTSGGELFF. The CDR3 DNA reads as TGTGCCAGCAGCGGAACCTCTGGCGGGGAGCTGTTTTTT.

This CDR3 is CASSFPPHIQGTGANVLTF. Written as DNA, the CDR3 is TGTGCCAGCAGCTTTCCCCCCCACATACAGGGGACTGGGGCCAACGTCCTGACTTTC. This chain connects TRBV9 to TRBJ2-6, with 7 bases lining up with TRBD1. The CDR3 consists of 19 residues. In germline, CDR1 is SGDLS, CDR2 YYNGEE. The V segment lost 4 bases and the J segment 2 bases; nucleotides outside the gene matches: 15.

The chain employs TRBV5-5 and TRBJ1-5; tentative D call: TRBD1 (5 bases). Trimming left V 3 bases short and J 6 bases short, with 13 bases between. This CDR3 has 14 amino acids. The germline CDR1 and CDR2 sequences are SGHKS and YYEKEE (reference sequence). Here the CDR3 DNA reads TGTGCCAGCAGCTCAGCAGGGTTAAGTCAGCCCCAGCATTTT. Amino acid sequence: CASSSAGLSQPQHF.

This clone was found once. The V call is TRBV4-3, the J call TRBJ1-2; D not resolved. In germline, CDR1 is LGHNA, CDR2 YSLEER. This CDR3 comprises 15 residues. The V end was cut by 4 bases, the J end by 0 bases, with 12 bases between. The DNA of the CDR3 is TGCGCCAGCAGCCCCGAATCTCTAGCTAACTATGGCTACACCTTC. It encodes CASSPESLANYGYTF.

This sequence joins TRBV5-4 and TRBJ2-7; D gene unclear. The CDR3 covers 16 residues. Germline V lookup: CDR1 SGHNT, CDR2 YYREEE (reference sequence). Deletions cut 0 bases from V and 0 bases from J, with 13 bases between. The chain's CDR3 is CASSLGIPGVSYEQYF. As DNA, the CDR3 is TGTGCCAGCAGCTTGGGGATTCCGGGCGTCTCCTACGAGCAGTACTTC. Full variable domain (outside the CDR3, taken from reference TRBV5-4 and TRBJ2-7): ETGVTQSPTHLIKTRGQQVTLRCSSQSGHNTVSWYQQALGQGPQFIFQYYREEENGRGNFPPRFSGLQFPNYSSELNVNALELDDSALYLCASSLGIPGVSYEQYFGPGTRLTVT.

This chain joins TRBV9 and TRBJ2-1; TRBD2 aligns across 10 bases. Looked up from germline, CDR1 is SGDLS and CDR2 is YYNGEE. V shed 7 bases and J 6 bases; nucleotides not matched to a gene: 19. CDR3 length equals 18 residues. CDR3 nucleotides: TGTGCCAGCCGCCCTAGAGGTGAGCTAGCGGGAGCCTCCAATGAGCAGTTCTTC. This sequence encodes CASRPRGELAGASNEQFF.

This sequence joins TRBV28 and TRBJ1-2; TRBD1 is a possible D gene (5 bases). The CDR3 spans 14 residues. CDR1 and CDR2 (germline): MDHEN, SYDVKM. V lost 5 bases, J lost 11 bases, and 21 bases lay in between. The CDR3 reads CASSTPSGPFGYTF. The CDR3 DNA is TGTGCCAGCAGTACCCCGTCGGGGCCCTTTGGGTACACCTTC.

The J gene is TRBJ2-7, the V gene TRBV29-1, with 7 nucleotides matching TRBD2. CDR1 is SQVTM and CDR2 is ANQGSEA in the germline V gene. V shed 4 bases and J 2 bases; nucleotides not matched to a gene: 11. This CDR3 is built from 15 residues. CDR3 in DNA: TGCAGCGTTGGTGTGTTTAGCGGGCCCCCCTACGAGCAGTACTTC. This codes for CSVGVFSGPPYEQYF.

A few counts support this clone. The chain employs TRBV29-1 and TRBJ1-1; 8 positions agree with TRBD1. The CDR3 spans 11 residues. CDR1 and CDR2 from the germline V gene are SQVTM and ANQGSEA. The V and J ends lost 4 bases and 8 bases, in that order; junction bases with no gene match: 3. The CDR3: CSVGQGREAFF. The CDR3 DNA reads as TGCAGCGTTGGACAGGGGCGGGAAGCTTTCTTT. Together with reference TRBV29-1 and TRBJ1-1, the CDR3 gives the full variable domain: SAVISQKPSRDICQRGTSLTIQCQVDSQVTMMFWYRQQPGQSLTLIATANQGSEATYESGFVIDKFPISRPNLTFSTLTVSNMSPEDSSIYLCSVGQGREAFFGQGTRLTVV.